The 21 T cell receptor beta chains given below trace back to one sample, sequenced in a study of regulatory T cells in long-lasting Graves disease. Stated time point: newly diagnosed GD, antithyroid drugs for less than 3 months. Preparation of the TCR library used RNA extracted from PBMCs. Researchers made TCR beta libraries by using iRepertoire HTBI primers and running Arm-PCR on CDR3 regions. From the multiplex PCR reads, TCRdb called clonotypes with MiXCR, one entry per CDR3 protein. The sample records hundreds of thousands of distinct CDR3 sequences, roughly 14% being singletons. These data are also associated with another study on T cells in Graves' hyperthyroidism and ophthalmopathy.

Here the sequenced sample was peripheral blood mononuclear cells (PBMCs), taken at new diagnosis, from a patient treated with antithyroid drugs. Receptors were obtained from a young man with Graves disease.

This clonotype occurred many times. The CDR3 sequence is CASSLSVAGRYEQYF. CDR3 bases: TGTGCCAGCAGCTTATCAGTAGCGGGGCGCTACGAGCAGTACTTC. The chain uses TRBV7-8 and TRBJ2-7, with 8 positions matching TRBD2. This CDR3 region has 15 residues. The germline CDR1 and CDR2 sequences are SGHVS and FQNEAQ. J gave up 3 bases and V 2 bases, and 6 bases lay outside the gene matches.

This clonotype was detected a few times. The chain recombines TRBV20-1 with TRBJ1-4, with a tentative D call TRBD1 (6 bases). The V end was cut by 0 bases, the J end by 8 bases, with 13 bases between. This CDR3 comprises 14 residues. Germline V gives CDR1 DFQATT, CDR2 SNEGSKA (reference sequence). The CDR3 region is CSAREGAEGEKLFF. In DNA, the CDR3 is TGCAGTGCTAGAGAGGGGGCTGAGGGGGAAAAACTGTTTTTT.

As for this clonotype: A much larger clone lies one base from this, so it may be a read error. This chain connects TRBV7-9 to TRBJ2-7; weak D call: TRBD1 (5 bases). The germline gives CDR1 SEHNR, CDR2 FQNEAQ (reference sequence). This CDR3 has 14 amino acids. The CDR3 protein is CGSSPGHPPYEQYF. The CDR3 nucleotides are TGTGGCAGCAGCCCCGGACACCCACCCTACGAGCAGTACTTC.

The V gene is TRBV5-6, the J gene TRBJ2-7; maybe TRBD1 (6 bases). This CDR3 is built from 15 residues. Trimming left V 0 bases short and J 5 bases short, with 15 bases between. Germline loops: CDR1 SGHDT, CDR2 YYEEEE. In DNA form, the CDR3 reads TGTGCCAGCAGCTTGGGGTGGGGGCGTTCGAACGAGCAGTACTTC. This sequence encodes CASSLGWGRSNEQYF. The full variable domain, its missing parts supplied by reference TRBV5-6 and TRBJ2-7, is DAGVTQSPTHLIKTRGQQVTLRCSPKSGHDTVSWYQQALGQGPQFIFQYYEEEERQRGNFPDRFSGHQFPNYSSELNVNALLLGDSALYLCASSLGWGRSNEQYFGPGTRLTVT.

In its sample, this clonotype was seen a few times. At one of its ends the junction is not consistent with the germline gene, which may arise from a read error. The V gene is TRBV20-1, the J gene TRBJ1-1; D may be TRBD1 (6 bases). Per the germline V gene, CDR1 is DFQATT and CDR2 is SNEGSKA (reference sequence). The CDR3 length is 15 residues. The CDR3 sequence is CSARGAGAGNPEAFF. As DNA, the CDR3 is TGCAGTGCTAGAGGGGCGGGGGCAGGGAACCCTGAAGCTTTCTTT.

This clonotype was counted at least ten times. The CDR3 DNA reads TGCAGCGTTGAGAGGATGAACACTGAAGCTTTCTTT. Translated, it gives CSVERMNTEAFF. J is TRBJ1-1 and V is TRBV29-1; D gene ambiguous. Looked up from germline, CDR1 is SQVTM and CDR2 is ANQGSEA. The V end lost 3 bases, the J end lost 0 bases, and 5 bases lay between the germline ends. The length of the CDR3 is 12 residues.

The chain's CDR3 is CASSLRRGSNEKLFF. DNA for the CDR3: TGTGCCAGCAGTTTACGGAGGGGCTCTAATGAAAAACTGTTTTTT. The chain employs TRBV27 and TRBJ1-4, with D tentatively TRBD1 (5 bases). Looked up from germline, CDR1 is MNHEY and CDR2 is SMNVEV (reference sequence). The CDR3 covers 15 residues. Trimming pared 2 bases from V and 3 bases from J, leaving 10 bases between.

To note about this clonotype: A much larger clone is a single base away; this may be a read error. This chain connects TRBV27 to TRBJ2-7; TRBD2 might be the D (5 bases). Germline CDR1 and CDR2: MNHEY and SMNVEV (reference sequence). With 2 bases removed from V and 7 bases from J, the gap between germline ends came to 18 bases. CDR3 length: 15 residues. The CDR3, as DNA: TGTGCCAGCAGTTTAGTGGCTAGCACATACAATGAGCAGTACTTC. This encodes CASSLVASTYNEQYF.

This clonotype was seen only a few times. The chain carries TRBV11-2 and TRBJ2-1; 7 positions agree with TRBD2. With 4 bases clipped from V and 3 bases from J, the junction kept 6 bases outside the gene matches. Germline assignment: CDR1 SGHAT and CDR2 FQNNGV. The CDR3 is 15 residues long. The DNA for the CDR3 is TGTGCCAGCAGCTCCTTCGGCGGGAGCTACAATGAGCAGTTCTTC. This gives the protein CASSSFGGSYNEQFF.

This clonotype appeared once. A far larger clone is just one base off, so this is likely a read error. The J gene is TRBJ2-3, the V gene TRBV11-2, with 11 bases fitting TRBD2. J lost 3 bases, V lost 4 bases, and 3 bases had no gene match. The length of the CDR3 is 15 residues. CDR1 SGHAT and CDR2 FQNNGV come from the germline V gene. The CDR3 nucleotides are TGTGCCAGCAGCTACGGGACTAGCGGAACAGATACGCAGTATTTT. Its translation is CASSYGTSGTDTQYF. The entire variable domain, with the rest obtained from reference TRBV11-2 and TRBJ2-3, is as follows: EAGVAQSPRYKIIEKRQSVAFWCNPISGHATLYWYQQILGQGPKLLIQFQNNGVVDDSQLPKDRFSAERLKGVDSTLKIQPAKLEDSAVYLCASSYGTSGTDTQYFGPGTRLTVL.

The chain combines TRBV5-1 with TRBJ2-3; no clear D. The CDR3 totals 10 residues. Per the germline V gene, CDR1 is SGHRS and CDR2 is YFSETQ. DNA of the CDR3: TGCCAGCGACGCACAGATACGCAGTATTTT. Encoded protein: CQRRTDTQYF.

This chain links TRBV7-2 with TRBJ2-3, with 9 nucleotides matching TRBD2. This CDR3 has 15 residues. Losses at the gene ends were 6 bases for V and 2 bases for J; bases not matched to a gene: 6. The germline V gene encodes CDR1 SGHTA and CDR2 FQGNSA. CDR3 nucleotides: TGTGCCAGCAGACAGACTAGCGGATCCACAGATACGCAGTATTTT. This sequence encodes CASRQTSGSTDTQYF.

In this sample, this clonotype turned up many times. The genes are TRBV12-3 or TRBV12-4 and TRBJ1-1, with D maybe TRBD1 (6 bases). V was cut by 5 bases and J by 4 bases, with 11 bases left in between. This CDR3 has 13 residues. The CDR3 DNA is TGTGCCAGCAGTGCTGGGGGGCTCACTGAAGCTTTCTTT. This encodes CASSAGGLTEAFF.

This clonotype was seen ten or more times. The V and J genes are TRBV6-2 or TRBV6-3 and TRBJ2-7, with 10 bases matching TRBD2. Unmatched junction bases numbered 6, after V lost 4 bases and J lost 6 bases. The germline CDR1 and CDR2 sequences are MNHEY and SVGEGT. This CDR3 region has 14 residues. CDR3 residues: CASSFSSGSGEQYF. The CDR3 DNA reads TGTGCCAGCAGTTTCTCTAGCGGGAGCGGCGAGCAGTACTTC.

This clonotype was recorded many times. Germline and junction disagree at one end, which may indicate a read error. The chain combines TRBV12-3 or TRBV12-4 with TRBJ1-1; D gene ambiguous. The CDR3 is 12 residues long. CDR3: CASSWDITGAFF. CDR3 DNA: TGTGCCAGCAGCTGGGATATAACTGGAGCTTTCTTT.

This clonotype was counted many times. The chain has TRBV7-3 and TRBJ2-3, with TRBD1 matching 8 bases. Germline V gene lookup returns CDR1 SGHTA and CDR2 FQGTGA. V lost 5 bases to trimming and J lost 6 bases; unmatched junction nucleotides: 10. CDR3 length: 15 residues. The CDR3 DNA reads TGTGCCAGCAGCGACAAAGGACAGGGACCGGATACGCAGTATTTT. As protein: CASSDKGQGPDTQYF.

This clonotype has only a few counts. The chain is built from TRBV19 and TRBJ2-5; 9 bases match TRBD2. The V and J ends lost 6 bases and 1 base, in that order; junction bases with no gene match: 9. This CDR3 region has 16 residues. Germline values: CDR1 LNHDA, CDR2 SQIVND (reference sequence). CDR3 amino acids: CASRDVAGAVQETQYF. The CDR3, as DNA: TGTGCCAGTAGGGACGTAGCGGGAGCCGTCCAAGAGACCCAGTACTTC.

At least ten counts were recorded for this clonotype. The chain carries TRBV29-1 and TRBJ1-2; unclear D gene. Germline CDR1 SQVTM, CDR2 ANQGSEA. V shed 1 base and J shed 4 bases, with 16 bases lying between them. The CDR3 consists of 15 residues. This CDR3 reads CSVEGAGRTSYGYTF. The CDR3 DNA reads as TGCAGCGTTGAAGGAGCGGGCAGAACTTCCTATGGCTACACCTTC.

This clonotype was picked up many times. V gene TRBV30 combines with J gene TRBJ1-2; D remains ambiguous. This CDR3 region has 13 residues. CDR1 and CDR2 (germline): GTSNPN, SVGIG (reference sequence). The germline V and J ends were trimmed by 1 base and 3 bases, with 9 bases remaining between them. The CDR3 reads CAWSGQWYYGYTF. The CDR3 DNA reads as TGTGCCTGGAGTGGCCAGTGGTACTATGGCTACACCTTC.

About this clonotype itself: With a much larger clone just one base away, this may be a read error. The chain carries TRBV7-2 and TRBJ2-7; 10 nucleotides agree with TRBD1. Trimming at V came to 5 bases and at J to 6 bases, leaving 13 bases not matched to a gene. This CDR3 is built from 16 residues. Germline values: CDR1 SGHTA, CDR2 FQGNSA. The CDR3 DNA reads TGTGCCAGCAGCGAGTGGGGCGGGACAGGGGAAGGCGAGCAGTACTTC. Encoded protein: CASSEWGGTGEGEQYF.

This clonotype came up many times. The genes are TRBV12-3 or TRBV12-4 and TRBJ2-1, with D tentatively TRBD2 (6 bases). Trimming shortened V by 5 bases and J by 4 bases, and 15 bases separated the two germline ends. CDR3 size: 15 residues. CDR3 coding DNA: TGTGCCAGCAGTGGCAGCGGGCGGGATTACAATGAGCAGTTCTTC. Amino acid sequence: CASSGSGRDYNEQFF.